This T cell receptor beta chain was observed in a study of T-cell reconstitution after alpha-beta-depleted transplantation in children. Notes on the study in general: After transplant, high TCRbeta diversity at day 60 in some patients arose from surviving recipient T cells and thymic progenitors. By about two months after transplant, alpha-beta T cells reportedly arose from several hundred graft clones that had expanded. Counts and diversity of T cells one year after transplant came mostly from newly produced T cells.

CDR1 is MNHEY, CDR2 SVGAGI, per germline. Deletions cut 6 bases from V and 6 bases from J, with 9 bases between. CDR3 length: 12 residues. Turning to this clonotype: Its antigen is not known.

Preparing the TCRbeta library involved the use of unique molecular identifiers. TCRdb itself ran the PCR reads through MiXCR, one entry per CDR3 protein. Counted here are just over 950,000 distinct CDR3 sequences, around 30% occurring once; the ten biggest clones make up around 30%. The chain links TRBV6-5 to TRBJ2-1, with D possibly TRBD2 on 5 matching bases. The sequence was collected from a boy under two years old who had a stem cell transplant for SCID, so the T cells may come from the graft donor. Source: PBMCs, mostly from graft donor cells, taken 360 days after TCRalphabeta/CD19-depleted stem cell transplant. The CDR3 DNA reads as TGTGCCAGCAGACCCACTAGCAATGAGCAGTTCTTC. It translates to CASRPTSNEQFF.